This T cell receptor beta chain was obtained from a study of blood T cell repertoires in COVID-19. Study-level information: The cDNA or gDNA used as material had been derived from T cells, B-cell-depleted T cells, or PBMCs.

Data came from immunoSEQ multiplex PCR; TCRdb stores just in-frame clones and leaves some out. This sample has roughly 180,000 clones, with 70% to 90% found just once. Trimming cost V 1 base and J 1 base, with 7 bases left between them. This CDR3 comprises 15 residues. Germline V gene sequence: CDR1 SGHTA, CDR2 FQGNSA. Sequencing used peripheral blood. The clonotype was recovered from an older man with active or convalescent COVID-19. This sequence joins TRBV7-2 and TRBJ2-2; D not certain. The CDR3 nucleotides read TGTGCCAGCAGCTTAGGTAGCCAGAACACCGGGGAGCTGTTTTTT. Its protein is CASSLGSQNTGELFF.